The 10 T cell receptor beta chains in this list originate from one sample, sequenced in a study of blood T cell repertoires in COVID-19. Generated by immunoSEQ multiplex PCR, the TCRdb table keeps only in-frame clones and is missing some. The sample lists about 400,000 clones; over 85% were seen once. Specimen: PBMCs or T cells enriched from blood (not recorded which). The source is a woman aged 30 to 39 who had recovered from COVID-19.

The rearrangement links TRBV19 to TRBJ2-2; no clear D gene. V was clipped by 4 bases and J by 6 bases, with 12 bases between them. CDR1 is LNHDA and CDR2 is SQIVND in the germline V gene (reference sequence). This CDR3 comprises 14 residues. This CDR3 is CASSTSQAAGELFF. CDR3 nucleotides: TGTGCCAGTAGTACCTCCCAGGCAGCCGGGGAGCTGTTTTTT.

This chain joins TRBV15 and TRBJ1-1; D gene unclear. V was cut by 0 bases and J by 2 bases, with 10 bases left in between. The CDR3 consists of 15 residues. Looked up from germline, CDR1 is LNHNV and CDR2 is YYDKDF (reference sequence). CDR3: CATSRDLGKNTEAFF. CDR3 DNA sequence: TGTGCCACCAGCAGAGACCTAGGAAAAAACACTGAAGCTTTCTTT.

The chain has TRBV28 and TRBJ2-5; 9 bases match TRBD2. The germline CDR1 and CDR2 sequences are MDHEN and SYDVKM. V trimming: 5 bases; J trimming: 2 bases; junction bases outside the gene matches: 15. The CDR3 contains 18 residues. CDR3 residues: CASSPLLSGGRDQETQYF. CDR3 nucleotide sequence: TGTGCCAGCAGTCCCCTTCTTAGTGGCGGGAGGGATCAAGAGACCCAGTACTTC.

The J gene is TRBJ2-3, the V gene TRBV6-6, with 9 positions matching TRBD2. The trim removed 5 bases at V and 3 bases at J, leaving 6 bases unmatched. Per the germline V gene, CDR1 is MNHNY and CDR2 is SVGAGI (reference sequence). The CDR3 has 15 residues. CDR3 DNA sequence: TGTGCCAGCAGTGCGGGAGGGTCCTTAACAGATACGCAGTATTTT. It is translated as CASSAGGSLTDTQYF.

The chain carries TRBV19 and TRBJ2-2, with D maybe TRBD2 (6 bases). The CDR3 covers 14 residues. Trimming removed 8 bases at V and 3 bases at J, with 13 bases between. The germline V gene encodes CDR1 LNHDA and CDR2 SQIVND (reference sequence). CDR3 DNA: TGTGCCAGTCGAGGGGCTAGCGACACCGGGGAGCTGTTTTTT. It encodes CASRGASDTGELFF.

This clone showed up just a few times. Other DNA sequences within the sample encode an identical CDR3. The chain combines TRBV19 with TRBJ2-7; 10 nucleotides line up with TRBD1. The germline V gene has CDR1 LNHDA and CDR2 SQIVND (reference sequence). With V trimmed by 6 bases and J by 2 bases, 1 base remained unmatched. The CDR3 totals 13 residues. Here the CDR3 DNA reads TGTGCCAGTAGGGGACAGGGGCCCTACGAGCAGTACTTC. It specifies CASRGQGPYEQYF.

This clone was seen once. V and J are TRBV15 and TRBJ2-2, with a possible D match to TRBD1 (7 bases). The germline V and J ends were trimmed by 0 bases and 3 bases, with 8 bases remaining between them. Germline V gene data show CDR1 as LNHNV and CDR2 as YYDKDF (reference sequence). The CDR3 is 15 amino acids. CDR3 protein: CATSRDRGDTGELFF. The CDR3 DNA reads TGTGCCACCAGCAGAGACAGGGGGGACACCGGGGAGCTGTTTTTT. The variable domain in full, with the rest retrieved from reference TRBV15 and TRBJ2-2, is DAMVIQNPRYQVTQFGKPVTLSCSQTLNHNVMYWYQQKSSQAPKLLFHYYDKDFNNEADTPDNFQSRRPNTSFCFLDIRSPGLGDTAMYLCATSRDRGDTGELFFGEGSRLTVL.

This chain links TRBV6-5 with TRBJ2-7; TRBD1 agrees at 7 bases. J gave up 6 bases and V 5 bases, and 10 bases lay outside the gene matches. CDR1 and CDR2 from the germline V gene are MNHEY and SVGAGI. This CDR3 has 14 amino acids. The CDR3 nucleotides are TGTGCCAGCAGTAAGACAGGGCCAAAAGGCGAGCAGTACTTC. Translation gives CASSKTGPKGEQYF.

The chain recombines TRBV6-5 with TRBJ1-6, with 9 bases that match TRBD1. V was pared by 5 bases and J by 9 bases, with 8 bases of the junction left unmatched. The CDR3 is made up of 15 amino acids. Germline values: CDR1 MNHEY, CDR2 SVGAGI. The CDR3 spells CASSRPGQGGSPLHF. As DNA, the CDR3 is TGTGCCAGCAGTAGACCGGGACAGGGAGGTTCACCCCTCCACTTT.

The chain couples TRBV19 to TRBJ2-3; tentatively, D is TRBD1 (6 bases). V lost 6 bases and J lost 0, with 19 bases in between. Germline CDR1 reads LNHDA; CDR2 reads SQIVND (reference sequence). The CDR3 contains 17 residues. In DNA, the CDR3 is TGTGCCAGTAGCTTAGGGGGTGCTTCAAGAAGCACAGATACGCAGTATTTT. Its translation: CASSLGGASRSTDTQYF.